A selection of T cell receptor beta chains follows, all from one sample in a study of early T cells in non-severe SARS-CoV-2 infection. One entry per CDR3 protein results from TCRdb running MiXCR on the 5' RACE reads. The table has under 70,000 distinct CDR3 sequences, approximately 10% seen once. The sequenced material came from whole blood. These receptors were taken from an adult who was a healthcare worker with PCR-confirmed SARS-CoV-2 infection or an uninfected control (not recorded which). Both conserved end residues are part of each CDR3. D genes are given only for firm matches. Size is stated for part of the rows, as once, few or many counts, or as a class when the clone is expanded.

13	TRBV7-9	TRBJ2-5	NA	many	TGTGCCAGCAGCCCCCCGCGCCAAGAGACCCAGTACTTC	CASSPPRQETQYF
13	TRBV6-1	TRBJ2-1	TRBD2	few	TGTGCCAGCAACGTAGGGGAGGGAGATGAGCAGTTCTTC	CASNVGEGDEQFF
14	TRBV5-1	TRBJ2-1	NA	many	TGCGCCAGCAGCCCGGCCGTTGGGTACAATGAGCAGTTCTTC	CASSPAVGYNEQFF
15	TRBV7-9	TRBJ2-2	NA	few	TGTGCCAGCAGTCCCAGGTTGAGCGAGGCCGGGGAGCTGTTTTTT	CASSPRLSEAGELFF
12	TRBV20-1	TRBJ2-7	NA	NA	TGCAGTGCCCACCGGCGGTCCTACGAGCAGTACTTC	CSAHRRSYEQYF
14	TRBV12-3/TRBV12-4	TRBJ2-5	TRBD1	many	TGTGCCAGCAGCCATCGGACAGGGGGAGAGACCCAGTACTTC	CASSHRTGGETQYF
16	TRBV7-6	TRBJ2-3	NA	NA	TGTGCCAGCAGCTCATCTAATGCCACAAGAGCAGATACGCAGTATTTT	CASSSSNATRADTQYF
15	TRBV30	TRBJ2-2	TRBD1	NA	TGTGCCTTACTTAGGACAGGGGAGTACACCGGGGAGCTGTTTTTT	CALLRTGEYTGELFF
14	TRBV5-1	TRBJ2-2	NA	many	TGCGCCAGCAGCTTGGGAGTAAACACCGGGGAGCTGTTTTTT	CASSLGVNTGELFF
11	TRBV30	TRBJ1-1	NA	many	TGTGCCTGGAACCAGGGACTTGAAGCTTTCTTT	CAWNQGLEAFF
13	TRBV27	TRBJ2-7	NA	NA	TGTGCCAGCAGTACAGGGTATGGCTACGAGCAGTACTTC	CASSTGYGYEQYF
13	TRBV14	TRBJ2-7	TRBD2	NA	TGTGCCAGCAGCCTTACCCTAGCGGGTGAGCAGTACTTC	CASSLTLAGEQYF
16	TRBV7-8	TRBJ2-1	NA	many	TGTGCCAGCAGCTTAGCTTTAATCGGGTTACTTGATGAGCAGTTCTTC	CASSLALIGLLDEQFF
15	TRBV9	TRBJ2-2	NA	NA	TGTGCCAGCACCCAAGACAGTGGGAACACCGGGGAGCTGTTTTTT	CASTQDSGNTGELFF
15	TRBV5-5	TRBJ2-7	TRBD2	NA	TGTGCCAGCAGCTTGGTCGGGGGGGCCGGCTACGAGCAGTACTTC	CASSLVGGAGYEQYF
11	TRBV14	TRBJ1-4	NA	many	TGTGCCAGCAGCCAGGACGTGACTTTGTTTTTT	CASSQDVTLFF
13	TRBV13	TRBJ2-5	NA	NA	TGTGCCAGCAGCCATAGACGGGGAGAGACCCAGTACTTC	CASSHRRGETQYF
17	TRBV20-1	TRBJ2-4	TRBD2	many	TGCAGTGCTCCCGGGACTAGCGGGGGGGTAGCCAAAAACATTCAGTACTTC	CSAPGTSGGVAKNIQYF
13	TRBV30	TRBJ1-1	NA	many	TGTGCCAGCCGAGTGGGAAGGGCGACTGAAGCTTTCTTT	CASRVGRATEAFF
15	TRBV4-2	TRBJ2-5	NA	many	TGTGCCAGCAGCCAAGATCTACTAGTAGGAGAGACCCAGTACTTC	CASSQDLLVGETQYF
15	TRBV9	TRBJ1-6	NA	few	TGTGCCAGCAGCCTGACAGATACCTATAATTCACCCCTCCACTTT	CASSLTDTYNSPLHF
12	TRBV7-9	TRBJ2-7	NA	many	TGTGCCAGCAGCCAGGATCTTTTCGAGCAGTACTTC	CASSQDLFEQYF
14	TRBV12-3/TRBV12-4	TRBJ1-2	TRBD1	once	TGTGCCAGCAGCCCAGACAGGGGGCGCGATGGCTACACCTTC	CASSPDRGRDGYTF
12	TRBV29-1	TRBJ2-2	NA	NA	TGCAGCGTACTCAGGGACACCGGGGAGCTGTTTTTT	CSVLRDTGELFF
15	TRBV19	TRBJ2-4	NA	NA	TGTGCCAGTAGTATAGGCGGACAGGCCAAAAACATTCAGTACTTC	CASSIGGQAKNIQYF
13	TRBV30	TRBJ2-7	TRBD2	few	TGTGCCTGGGAACCGGGACTAGCCTACGAGCAGTACTTC	CAWEPGLAYEQYF
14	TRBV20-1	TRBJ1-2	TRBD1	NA	TGCAGTGCTAGAGAGGGGACAGGGGGCCATGGCTACACCTTC	CSAREGTGGHGYTF
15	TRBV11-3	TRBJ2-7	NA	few	TGTGCCAGCAGCTCACCGGGACTGGGCATCTACGAGCAGTACTTC	CASSSPGLGIYEQYF
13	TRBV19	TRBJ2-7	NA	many	TGTGCCAGTAGTCCCCGACCGAACTACGAGCAGTACTTC	CASSPRPNYEQYF
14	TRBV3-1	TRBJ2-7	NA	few	TGTGCCAGCAGCCAAGATTTGTGGGGCTACGAGCAGTACTTC	CASSQDLWGYEQYF
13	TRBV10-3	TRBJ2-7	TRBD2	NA	TGTGCCGTTGGGACTAGCGCTTTTGGCGAGCAGTACTTC	CAVGTSAFGEQYF
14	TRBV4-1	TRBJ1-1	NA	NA	TGCGCCAGCAGCCAAGATCCAGGGGCCCCTGAAGCTTTCTTT	CASSQDPGAPEAFF
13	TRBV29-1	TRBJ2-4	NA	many	TGCAGCGTCGGCGGAATTGCCAAAAACATTCAGTACTTC	CSVGGIAKNIQYF
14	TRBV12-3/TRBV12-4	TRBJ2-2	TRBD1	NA	TGTGCCAGCAGGACGGGACAGCTTACCGGGGAGCTGTTTTTT	CASRTGQLTGELFF
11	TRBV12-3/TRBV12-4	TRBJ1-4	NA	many	TGTGCCAGCAGTTTAGGGTTGGCCGCACAATTT	CASSLGLAAQF
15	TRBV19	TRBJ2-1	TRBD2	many	TGTGCCAGTAGTATACAGAGCGGGAATTACAATGAGCAGTTCTTC	CASSIQSGNYNEQFF
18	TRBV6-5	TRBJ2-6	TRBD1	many	TGTGCCAGCAGTTCCACCGGGACAGGGGTAGCTGGGGCCAACGTCCTGACTTTC	CASSSTGTGVAGANVLTF
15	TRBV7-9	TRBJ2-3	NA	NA	TGTGCCACCCTACGACCGAGGTTGGGCACAGATACGCAGTATTTT	CATLRPRLGTDTQYF
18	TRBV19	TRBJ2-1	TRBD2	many	TGTGCCTCAGGGAGCGGACTAGCGGGACCTCGTAAGGGCAATGAGCAGTTCTTC	CASGSGLAGPRKGNEQFF